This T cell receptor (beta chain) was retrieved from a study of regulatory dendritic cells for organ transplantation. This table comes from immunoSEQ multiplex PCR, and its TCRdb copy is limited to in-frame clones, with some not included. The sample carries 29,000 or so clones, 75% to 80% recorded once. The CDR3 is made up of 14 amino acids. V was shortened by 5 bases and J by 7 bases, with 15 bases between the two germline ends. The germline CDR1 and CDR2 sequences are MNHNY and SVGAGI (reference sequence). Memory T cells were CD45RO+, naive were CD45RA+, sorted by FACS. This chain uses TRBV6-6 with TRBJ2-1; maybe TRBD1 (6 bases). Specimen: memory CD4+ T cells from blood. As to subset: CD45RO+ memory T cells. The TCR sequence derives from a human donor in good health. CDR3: CASSQQGTRNEQFF. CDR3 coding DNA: TGTGCCAGCAGTCAACAGGGTACGAGGAATGAGCAGTTCTTC.